This T cell receptor beta chain appears in the sequencing data of a study of blood T cell repertoires in COVID-19. Germline CDR1 reads MNHEY; CDR2 reads SVGEGT. Between the trimmed V and J ends, which lost 4 bases and 2 bases, there was a span of 14 bases. This CDR3 has 15 residues. Repertoires were generated with immunoSEQ multiplex PCR, while TCRdb's copy carries only in-frame clones and drops some. The sample consists of a few hundred thousand clones, approximately 81% of them appearing once. Participant age was roughly 18 to 100 years, and participants resided in 20 to 30 US areas. Input material: PBMCs or T cells enriched from blood (not recorded which). This clonotype originated in a woman in her fifties or sixties who had been exposed to COVID-19. This chain connects TRBV6-2 or TRBV6-3 to TRBJ1-1, with D unresolved. Here the CDR3 DNA reads TGTGCCAGCAGTTCACCCAAGTTCAGTAACACTGAAGCTTTCTTT. This sequence encodes CASSSPKFSNTEAFF.